The 27 T cell receptor beta chains reported below all come from one sample, sequenced in a study of T cells in Graves' hyperthyroidism and ophthalmopathy. Amplified TCR beta CDR3 regions derived from RNA transcripts. Carried out on the TCR CDR3, a first-round RT-PCR used the HTBI primer set. TCRdb reprocessed the multiplex PCR reads via MiXCR and lists one record per CDR3 protein. The sample lists about 180,000 distinct CDR3 sequences; about 17% were seen once. Sequencing used blood. These receptor sequences come from a woman in her forties or fifties with Graves' hyperthyroidism.

This clonotype was seen ten or more times. The V call is TRBV5-6, the J call TRBJ1-2; 7 bases match TRBD1. The V segment lost 4 bases and the J segment 8 bases; nucleotides outside the gene matches: 17. The CDR3 covers 16 residues. Germline CDR1 and CDR2: SGHDT and YYEEEE. This CDR3 reads CASSPHRGGGTGGYTF. For the CDR3, the DNA is TGTGCCAGCAGCCCACACCGCGGAGGGGGCACAGGGGGCTACACCTTC.

In this sample, this clonotype turned up many times. CDR3 in amino acids: CASRATSGGAVAKNIQYF. The CDR3 nucleotides read TGTGCCAGCAGGGCTACTAGCGGGGGCGCCGTAGCCAAAAACATTCAGTACTTC. This chain connects TRBV6-1 to TRBJ2-4, with 11 bases matching TRBD2. The V segment lost 6 bases and the J segment 0 bases; nucleotides outside the gene matches: 10. The CDR3 length is 18 residues. Germline-derived CDR1 and CDR2 are MNHNS and SASEGT.

This clonotype occurred many times. J is TRBJ1-4 and V is TRBV2; D is possibly TRBD1 (5 bases). The length of the CDR3 is 17 residues. Trimming pared 1 base from V and 1 base from J, leaving 13 bases between. The germline V gene encodes CDR1 SNHLY and CDR2 FYNNEI. The CDR3 protein is CASSEEGRSVTNEKLFF. CDR3 nucleotides: TGTGCCAGCAGTGAAGAGGGGCGAAGTGTAACTAATGAAAAACTGTTTTTT.

Ten or more counts support this clonotype. The chain employs TRBV9 and TRBJ2-5; 7 bases fit TRBD2. Germline V gene lookup returns CDR1 SGDLS and CDR2 YYNGEE. J lost 0 bases, V lost 0 bases, and 2 bases had no gene match. The CDR3 sequence is 15 residues long. The CDR3 nucleotides read TGTGCCAGCAGCGTAGGTGGGACTAACCAAGAGACCCAGTACTTC. Amino acids: CASSVGGTNQETQYF.

This clonotype was found many times. The V and J genes are TRBV19 and TRBJ1-6, with TRBD1 as a possible D gene (5 bases). This CDR3 contains 15 residues. V shed 4 bases and J shed 7 bases, with 14 bases lying between them. CDR1 LNHDA and CDR2 SQIVND come from the germline V gene (reference sequence). In DNA, the CDR3 is TGTGCCAGTAGTACGGACATCCCCCCAAATTCACCCCTCCACTTT. It yields the protein CASSTDIPPNSPLHF.

This clonotype has a count of ten or more. The V gene is TRBV6-2 or TRBV6-3, the J gene TRBJ2-3; D is unresolved. Germline V gives CDR1 MNHEY, CDR2 SVGEGT. The length of the CDR3 is 12 residues. With 2 bases removed from V and 2 bases from J, the gap between germline ends came to 2 bases. The CDR3 loop is CASSYPTDTQYF. Here the CDR3 DNA reads TGTGCCAGCAGTTACCCCACAGATACGCAGTATTTT.

J is TRBJ2-5 and V is TRBV11-2; D remains unclear. Trimming removed 3 bases from V and 2 bases from J, with 10 bases in between. CDR1 SGHAT and CDR2 FQNNGV come from the germline V gene. The length of the CDR3 is 14 residues. The CDR3 DNA sequence: TGTGCCAGCAGCTTTATTGGAGCGCAAGAGACCCAGTACTTC. Its protein is CASSFIGAQETQYF. Filled out from reference TRBV11-2 and TRBJ2-5, the complete variable domain reads EAGVAQSPRYKIIEKRQSVAFWCNPISGHATLYWYQQILGQGPKLLIQFQNNGVVDDSQLPKDRFSAERLKGVDSTLKIQPAKLEDSAVYLCASSFIGAQETQYFGPGTRLLVL.

The rearrangement links TRBV13 to TRBJ2-6; maybe TRBD2 (5 bases). The germline V and J ends were trimmed by 5 bases and 0 bases, with 17 bases remaining between them. CDR1 is PRHDT and CDR2 is FYEKMQ in the germline V gene (reference sequence). The CDR3 is 18 residues long. The CDR3 region is CASSTPLTGNSGANVLTF. In DNA form, the CDR3 reads TGTGCCAGCAGCACGCCCCTCACGGGGAACTCTGGGGCCAACGTCCTGACTTTC.

This clonotype occurred a few times. The chain combines TRBV5-6 with TRBJ1-2; D remains ambiguous. The length of the CDR3 is 12 residues. CDR1 is SGHDT, CDR2 YYEEEE, per germline. The germline V and J ends were trimmed by 5 bases and 7 bases, with 12 bases remaining between them. The CDR3 reads CASRFWSGGYTF. CDR3 DNA: TGTGCCAGCAGGTTTTGGAGTGGTGGCTACACCTTC.

This chain joins TRBV29-1 and TRBJ2-1, with 8 bases that match TRBD2. After removal of 7 bases from V and 8 bases from J, the junction contained 7 bases not matched to a gene. CDR3 size: 12 residues. CDR1 SQVTM and CDR2 ANQGSEA come from the germline V gene. The CDR3 here is CSGGLDGYEQFF. The CDR3 DNA reads as TGCAGCGGGGGACTAGACGGGTATGAGCAGTTCTTC.

This clonotype has at least ten counts. For the CDR3, the DNA is TGTGCCAGCAGCGATGCAGTATTCTCTGGAAACACCATATATTTT. Protein sequence: CASSDAVFSGNTIYF. The chain links TRBV9 to TRBJ1-3, with D hard to call. V was trimmed by 3 bases and J by 0 bases, leaving 10 bases between them. Germline CDR1 reads SGDLS; CDR2 reads YYNGEE. The CDR3 runs 15 residues.

The V gene is TRBV12-3 or TRBV12-4, the J gene TRBJ2-3; D is perhaps TRBD2 (6 bases). Trimming shortened V by 4 bases and J by 7 bases, and 18 bases separated the two germline ends. This CDR3 has 15 residues. The CDR3 loop is CASSSPAGMANTQYF. CDR3 DNA: TGTGCCAGCAGTTCCCCCGCGGGGATGGCTAATACGCAGTATTTT.

This clonotype was seen repeatedly, ten times or more. This chain joins TRBV18 and TRBJ2-2; weak D call: TRBD1 (5 bases). Germline V gene data show CDR1 as KGHSH and CDR2 as LQKENI. Deletions cut 9 bases from V and 3 bases from J, with 11 bases between. This CDR3 region has 13 residues. This CDR3 reads CASSQGYTGELFF. In DNA form, the CDR3 reads TGTGCCAGTAGTCAGGGTTACACCGGGGAGCTGTTTTTT.

This clonotype occurred many times. The gene calls are TRBV7-9 and TRBJ1-1; D ambiguous. Germline CDR1 SEHNR, CDR2 FQNEAQ (reference sequence). The germline V and J ends were trimmed by 7 bases and 0 bases, with 9 bases remaining between them. The CDR3 has 13 residues. CDR3 sequence: CASTEYLNTEAFF. The DNA of the CDR3 is TGTGCCAGCACAGAATACTTGAACACTGAAGCTTTCTTT.

This clonotype was counted many times. The V and J genes are TRBV6-1 and TRBJ1-1; 8 positions match TRBD1. This CDR3 has 15 amino acids. The V gene end was trimmed by 5 bases and the J gene end by 11 bases; junction bases not matched to a gene: 16. Looked up from germline, CDR1 is MNHNS and CDR2 is SASEGT. The CDR3 loop reads CASSSLADRDRWAFF. DNA of the CDR3: TGTGCCAGCAGTTCCCTAGCGGACAGGGATCGTTGGGCTTTCTTT.

In this sample, this clonotype turned up many times. The chain carries TRBV29-1 and TRBJ2-7; no clear D gene. The CDR3 length is 14 residues. With 6 bases removed from V and 0 bases from J, the gap between germline ends came to 15 bases. Germline loops: CDR1 SQVTM, CDR2 ANQGSEA. The CDR3 protein is CSVELDGDSYEQYF. The DNA for the CDR3 is TGCAGCGTGGAACTGGACGGAGACTCCTACGAGCAGTACTTC.

This chain joins TRBV12-3 or TRBV12-4 and TRBJ2-2; D tentatively reads TRBD1 or TRBD2 (5 bases each). The V gene lost 6 bases and the J gene lost 3 bases, with 14 bases spanning the gap. CDR3 length: 15 residues. CDR3 DNA sequence: TGTGCCAGCAGGCCGGGACCCAAGTACACCGGGGAGCTGTTTTTT. Its translation: CASRPGPKYTGELFF.

The sample holds a few counts of this clonotype. The rearrangement links TRBV7-9 to TRBJ1-4; D unresolved. Trimming took 5 bases from V and 4 from J, leaving 14 bases between them. The CDR3 consists of 15 residues. Germline assignment: CDR1 SEHNR and CDR2 FQNEAQ (reference sequence). Here the CDR3 DNA reads TGTGCCAGCAGCCCCCGGACGGGGAATAATGAAAAACTGTTTTTT. Translated, it gives CASSPRTGNNEKLFF.

This clonotype was seen ten or more times. This chain uses TRBV19 with TRBJ1-1, with TRBD1 matching 7 bases. Trimming removed 5 bases from V and 4 bases from J; junction bases left unmatched: 1. The germline V gene encodes CDR1 LNHDA and CDR2 SQIVND (reference sequence). The CDR3 runs to 12 residues. The CDR3 protein is CASSAGGTEAFF. CDR3 coding DNA: TGTGCCAGTAGTGCAGGGGGCACTGAAGCTTTCTTT.

This clonotype was found many times. This rearrangement joins TRBV11-2 to TRBJ2-1; D remains unclear. V lost 1 base, J lost 9 bases, and 7 bases lay in between. The germline V gene has CDR1 SGHAT and CDR2 FQNNGV. CDR3 length equals 12 residues. CDR3 region: CASSLGLGEQFF. The CDR3, as DNA: TGTGCCAGCAGCTTAGGTCTCGGTGAGCAGTTCTTC.

This clonotype has at least ten counts. The rearrangement joins TRBV7-2 to TRBJ1-5, with 7 bases lining up with TRBD1. The germline V gene has CDR1 SGHTA and CDR2 FQGNSA. The length of the CDR3 is 15 residues. V shed 3 bases and J 6 bases; nucleotides not matched to a gene: 8. The CDR3: CASSFTRGGLQPQHF. Written as DNA, the CDR3 is TGTGCCAGCAGCTTCACGCGAGGGGGCCTTCAGCCCCAGCATTTT.

In this sample, this clonotype turned up many times. The chain is built from TRBV10-1 and TRBJ2-7, with no clear D. The V end was cut by 6 bases, the J end by 4 bases, with 13 bases between. The CDR3 is 13 amino acids. Per germline, CDR1 WNHNN and CDR2 SYGVQD (reference sequence). As DNA, the CDR3 is TGCGCCAGCAGCGAGGAAAAAGGGTACGAGCAGTACTTC. Encoded protein: CASSEEKGYEQYF.

This clonotype was seen at least ten times. The chain couples TRBV6-1 to TRBJ2-7; possibly TRBD1 for D (6 bases). Germline lookup yields CDR1 MNHNS and CDR2 SASEGT. The CDR3 spans 14 residues. V was cut by 9 bases and J by 1 base, with 16 bases left in between. The chain's CDR3 is CASRGNRDSYEQYF. CDR3 sequence (DNA): TGTGCCAGTCGAGGGAACAGGGATTCCTACGAGCAGTACTTC.

This clonotype was detected many times. The chain employs TRBV6-1 and TRBJ2-3; 10 bases map to TRBD2. The CDR3 is 14 amino acids. V lost 4 bases to trimming and J lost 3 bases; unmatched junction nucleotides: 1. Germline CDR1 MNHNS, CDR2 SASEGT. In DNA, the CDR3 is TGTGCCAGCAGTGTTAGCGGGGGGACAGATACGCAGTATTTT. Protein sequence: CASSVSGGTDTQYF.

In this sample, this clonotype turned up many times. The rearrangement links TRBV2 to TRBJ1-5; 7 positions match TRBD1. J lost 2 bases, V lost 6 bases, and 7 bases had no gene match. The CDR3 consists of 15 residues. Germline CDR1 is SNHLY and CDR2 is FYNNEI. The CDR3 here is CASSSRQGGNQPQHF. CDR3 coding DNA: TGTGCCAGCAGCAGCAGGCAGGGGGGCAATCAGCCCCAGCATTTT.

This clonotype was detected many times. V and J are TRBV19 and TRBJ1-2; no definite D call. Trimming pared 5 bases from V and 8 bases from J, leaving 27 bases between. This CDR3 has 17 amino acids. Germline V lookup: CDR1 LNHDA, CDR2 SQIVND (reference sequence). The CDR3 DNA follows: TGTGCCAGTAGTTCCTCTGGAACCGAGTCCAGGTCGAAAGGCTACACCTTC. Its protein product is CASSSSGTESRSKGYTF. The variable domain in full, with the rest retrieved from reference TRBV19 and TRBJ1-2, is DGGITQSPKYLFRKEGQNVTLSCEQNLNHDAMYWYRQDPGQGLRLIYYSQIVNDFQKGDIAEGYSVSREKKESFPLTVTSAQKNPTAFYLCASSSSGTESRSKGYTFGSGTRLTVV.

This clonotype was detected many times. The V call is TRBV7-2, the J call TRBJ2-7, with 9 bases fitting TRBD1. The trim removed 5 bases at V and 5 bases at J, leaving 10 bases unmatched. Germline V gene sequence: CDR1 SGHTA, CDR2 FQGNSA. The CDR3 extends over 15 amino acids. DNA for the CDR3: TGTGCCAGCAGCACAACCGGGACAGGGCACCACGAGCAGTACTTC. This sequence encodes CASSTTGTGHHEQYF.